The TCR beta chain described here comes from a study of T cell repertoires in cytomegalovirus infection. Study as a whole: CMV epitopes in the study were HLA-C-restricted (recently identified) and HLA-B-restricted (well studied). Both a matching HLA type and CMV infection were indicated by public TCR beta signatures. Study results and caveats: Dominant in the ex vivo response were TCR beta clonotypes restricted by HLA-C and specific for CMV.

Comment on this clonotype: Its antigen remains unknown.

TCRdb reprocessed the reads via MiXCR and lists one record per CDR3 protein. Of some 800,000 distinct CDR3 sequences in the sample, 32% were seen once. CDR1 is DFQATT, CDR2 SNEGSKA, per germline (reference sequence). V gave up 0 bases and J gave up 1 base; unmatched junction bases: 1. The CDR3 sequence is 14 residues long. The rearrangement uses TRBV20-1 and TRBJ1-1, with 8 bases lining up with TRBD1. The receptor was derived from a human donor in good health (CMV status not recorded). Some clones in this sample may be carry-over from other donors' samples. Sample: cultured CD8+ T cells from PBMCs, taken from culture after CMV antigen stimulation. CDR3 residues: CSAREQGENTEAFF. The CDR3 DNA reads TGCAGTGCTAGAGAACAGGGGGAGAACACTGAAGCTTTCTTT.